Shown below are 8 T cell receptor beta chains from a single sample sequenced in a study of T cell repertoires in cytomegalovirus infection. TCRdb redid the calling of the reads with MiXCR, one entry per CDR3 protein. The sample records about 500,000 distinct CDR3 sequences, 33% being singletons. Their recognized antigens are unknown. Source: cultured PBMCs, taken from culture after CMV antigen stimulation. The receptors here all came from a human donor in good health (CMV status not recorded). Some clones in this sample may be carry-over from other donors' samples.

This clonotype was counted only a few times. J is TRBJ1-1 and V is TRBV28; 9 nucleotides align to TRBD1. Losses at the gene ends were 6 bases for V and 4 bases for J; bases not matched to a gene: 9. The germline gives CDR1 MDHEN, CDR2 SYDVKM. The CDR3 sequence is 15 residues long. The CDR3, as DNA: TGTGCCAGCAGGATACAGGGGGCGATGGGCACTGAAGCTTTCTTT. Its protein is CASRIQGAMGTEAFF.

The rearrangement uses TRBV7-4 and TRBJ2-2; weak D call: TRBD1 (5 bases). V lost 8 bases, J lost 4 bases, and 23 bases lay in between. The CDR3 covers 17 residues. The germline V gene has CDR1 SGHVT and CDR2 SQSDAQ. The CDR3 here is CASRSARAGSRTGELFF. CDR3 nucleotide sequence: TGTGCCAGCCGCTCCGCCCGGGCAGGGTCGCGCACCGGGGAGCTGTTTTTT.

This clonotype was seen many times. This chain uses TRBV7-2 with TRBJ2-7; 11 bases align to TRBD2. Germline V gives CDR1 SGHTA, CDR2 FQGNSA. After removal of 5 bases from V and 0 bases from J, the junction contained 6 bases not matched to a gene. The CDR3 is made up of 16 amino acids. The CDR3 reads CASSPGGLAGSYEQYF. The CDR3 region has the DNA TGTGCCAGCAGCCCGGGAGGACTAGCGGGCTCCTACGAGCAGTACTTC.

A note on this clonotype: A read error may account for a junction end that differs from germline. The V call is TRBV12-5, the J call TRBJ2-1, with a tentative D call TRBD1 (6 bases). The germline V gene encodes CDR1 LGHNT and CDR2 FRNRAP. The length of the CDR3 is 13 residues. DNA for the CDR3: TGTGCTAGTGGTATCAGGGGACGCAATGAGCAGGTCTTC. Protein: CASGIRGRNEQVF.

The chain carries TRBV7-2 and TRBJ1-1, with TRBD1 identical over 8 bases. The CDR3 is made up of 16 amino acids. V was pared by 5 bases and J by 4 bases, with 12 bases of the junction left unmatched. Germline values: CDR1 SGHTA, CDR2 FQGNSA. The CDR3 loop reads CASSPRTGTGGTEAFF. The CDR3 region has the DNA TGTGCCAGCAGCCCCCGGACAGGGACAGGAGGCACTGAAGCTTTCTTT.

J is TRBJ1-2 and V is TRBV7-9, with D unclear. V lost 0 bases, J lost 3 bases, and 5 bases lay in between. The CDR3 consists of 13 residues. Germline CDR1 SEHNR, CDR2 FQNEAQ (reference sequence). This CDR3 is CASSLAGYYGYTF. The CDR3 nucleotides are TGTGCCAGCAGCTTAGCAGGGTACTATGGCTACACCTTC. The variable domain in full, with the rest retrieved from reference TRBV7-9 and TRBJ1-2, is DTGVSQNPRHKITKRGQNVTFRCDPISEHNRLYWYRQTLGQGPEFLTYFQNEAQLEKSRLLSDRFSAERPKGSFSTLEIQRTEQGDSAMYLCASSLAGYYGYTFGSGTRLTVV.

The chain combines TRBV7-2 with TRBJ2-1, with D maybe TRBD2 (6 bases). CDR3 length: 15 residues. Trimming stripped 5 bases from V and 6 bases from J, with 17 bases between. CDR1 SGHTA and CDR2 FQGNSA come from the germline V gene. The CDR3 loop reads CASSRRSGRGNEQFF. CDR3 DNA sequence: TGTGCCAGCAGCCGACGTAGCGGCCGGGGCAATGAGCAGTTCTTC.

The rearrangement links TRBV7-2 to TRBJ2-3; 8 bases line up with TRBD2. This CDR3 is built from 18 residues. Germline CDR1 SGHTA, CDR2 FQGNSA. V lost 3 bases, J lost 3 bases, and 14 bases stayed unmatched. CDR3 in DNA: TGTGCCAGCAGCTTGGGTATTGGTCTAGCGGGTTATACAGATACGCAGTATTTT. It is translated as CASSLGIGLAGYTDTQYF.